These T cell receptor beta chains were read from a single sample in a study of CD8 T cells in ankylosing spondylitis. TCRdb ran MiXCR on the 5' RACE reads and lists one entry per CDR3 protein. Of about 130,000 distinct CDR3 sequences detected, roughly 7.3% appear once; the ten largest clones hold 9.5% to 15%. Sample: blood, either unsorted or a sorted T cell fraction (not recorded which). These receptor sequences come from a male donor with ankylosing spondylitis or in good health (not recorded which). The CDR3 runs from the conserved cysteine through the conserved F or W. The D gene is left open where the match is weak. Sizes are listed as once, few or many counts, or a class when the clone is expanded.

j_call clone_size v_call d_call cdr3_aa cdr3_nt
TRBJ1-2 few TRBV18 TRBD1 CASSGTEANYGYTF TGTGCCAGCTCAGGGACAGAAGCTAACTATGGCTACACCTTC
TRBJ1-1 many TRBV12-3/TRBV12-4 . CASSPQDREAFF TGTGCCAGCAGTCCCCAGGACAGAGAAGCTTTCTTT
TRBJ2-2 many TRBV5-6 TRBD2 CASSSGLAGGTNTGELFF TGTGCCAGCAGCTCCGGACTAGCGGGGGGCACGAACACCGGGGAGCTGTTTTTT
TRBJ2-1 many TRBV4-1 . CASSPGPAADEQFF TGCGCCAGCAGCCCCGGGCCCGCAGCCGATGAGCAGTTCTTC
TRBJ2-4 many TRBV20-1 . CSGVRGLAKNIQYF TGCAGTGGAGTCAGGGGACTAGCCAAAAACATTCAGTACTTC
TRBJ2-1 many TRBV6-1 TRBD2 CASTKTSGPYNEQFF TGTGCCAGCACTAAGACTAGCGGGCCCTACAATGAGCAGTTCTTC
TRBJ2-3 many TRBV4-1 . CASSQDLTSAGDLPTDTQYF TGCGCCAGCAGCCAAGATCTTACTTCGGCCGGGGACCTTCCCACAGATACGCAGTATTTT
TRBJ2-7 many TRBV5-1 TRBD1 CASSLTGGIKEQYF TGCGCCAGCAGCTTGACAGGGGGCATTAAAGAGCAGTACTTC
TRBJ1-5 many TRBV9 TRBD1 CASSPGTENQPQHF TGTGCCAGCAGCCCCGGGACAGAGAATCAGCCCCAGCATTTT
TRBJ1-1 few TRBV3-1 . CASSYLSGFTEAFF TGTGCCAGCAGCTATTTAAGTGGATTCACTGAAGCTTTCTTT
TRBJ2-1 many TRBV29-1 . CSVEWVRLNEQFF TGCAGCGTTGAATGGGTCAGACTCAATGAGCAGTTCTTC
TRBJ1-1 many TRBV7-2 . CASSLGGGRGTEAFF TGTGCCAGCAGCTTAGGCGGGGGTCGGGGAACTGAAGCTTTCTTT
TRBJ2-4 many TRBV11-1 TRBD1 CASSLWGTGLGPKNIQYF TGTGCCAGCAGCTTATGGGGGACAGGGCTTGGCCCAAAAAACATTCAGTACTTC
TRBJ1-1 many TRBV11-1 . CASSPDGGTEAFF TGTGCCAGCAGCCCGGATGGGGGCACTGAAGCTTTCTTT
TRBJ2-5 many TRBV5-1 TRBD1 CASSRGSGGSETQYF TGCGCCAGCAGCCGGGGGTCAGGGGGCTCAGAGACCCAGTACTTC
TRBJ1-5 many TRBV5-5 TRBD1 CASSQGQGVNQPQHF TGTGCCAGCAGCCAAGGACAGGGAGTGAATCAGCCCCAGCATTTT